The present entry profiles one TCR beta chain with its context. The data originate from a study of blood T cell repertoires in COVID-19. Germline V gene data show CDR1 as KGHSH and CDR2 as LQKENI. CDR3 length: 13 amino acids. Germline trimming cut 3 bases from V and 7 bases from J; bases unmatched to any gene: 5. Profiling relied on immunoSEQ multiplex PCR, and the TCRdb table lists in-frame clones only, not all of them. The sample includes some 250,000 clones, around 85% of them seen just once. This chain links TRBV18 with TRBJ2-7, with 8 bases aligning to TRBD1. Sequencing was done on a sample of PBMCs or T cells enriched from blood (not recorded which). The source of this sequence is a woman aged 45-65 years who had recovered from COVID-19. CDR3 loop: CASSPGQGAEQYF. The CDR3 region has the DNA TGTGCCAGCTCACCCGGACAGGGTGCGGAGCAGTACTTC.